This T cell receptor (beta chain) was recovered during a study of blood T cell repertoires in COVID-19. Germline V gene lookup returns CDR1 SEHNR and CDR2 FQNEAQ (reference sequence). The CDR3 runs 16 residues. Trimming at V came to 5 bases and at J to 5 bases, leaving 8 bases not matched to a gene. This table comes from immunoSEQ multiplex PCR, and its TCRdb copy is limited to in-frame clones, with some not included. The sample lists about 200,000 clones, roughly 94% occurring once. The clonotype originates from a man under 40 with COVID-19, enrolled during active disease. The sample consisted of peripheral blood. The rearrangement joins TRBV7-9 to TRBJ2-2, with 10 bases that match TRBD2. CDR3: CASSLLAGVGTGELFF. The CDR3, as DNA: TGTGCCAGCAGCCTCCTAGCGGGGGTAGGGACCGGGGAGCTGTTTTTT.